The 24 T cell receptor beta chains given below trace back to one sample, sequenced in a study of shared clonotypes between healthy human individuals. The data were produced by immunoSEQ multiplex PCR, yet TCRdb's version contains in-frame clones alone and is incomplete. The sample yields about half a million clones, around 79% seen once. The sequencing sample was made of PBMCs. These TCRs come from a woman in her thirties or forties in good health. Some clones in this sample may be carry-over from other donors' samples.

The chain links TRBV5-5 to TRBJ2-5, with 8 bases identical to TRBD1. This CDR3 comprises 16 residues. With 4 bases clipped from V and 2 bases from J, the junction kept 10 bases outside the gene matches. Germline CDR1 SGHKS, CDR2 YYEKEE (reference sequence). CDR3 coding DNA: TGTGCCAGCAGCACCGGACAGGGTTGGGGGCAAGAGACCCAGTACTTC. It codes for CASSTGQGWGQETQYF. Full variable domain (outside the CDR3, taken from reference TRBV5-5 and TRBJ2-5): DAGVTQSPTHLIKTRGQQVTLRCSPISGHKSVSWYQQVLGQGPQFIFQYYEKEERGRGNFPDRFSARQFPNYSSELNVNALLLGDSALYLCASSTGQGWGQETQYFGPGTRLLVL.

The chain links TRBV21-1 to TRBJ2-7; the table names TRBD1, a call not compared with the DNA. TRBV21-1 is annotated as a pseudogene. This CDR3 is 21 amino acids long. CDR3 loop: CASSNQPGPEINRDRADEQYF. The CDR3 DNA is TGTGCCAGCAGCAATCAACCGGGCCCTGAAATCAACCGGGACAGGGCCGACGAGCAGTACTTC.

The V gene is TRBV7-2, the J gene TRBJ2-7; 9 nucleotides agree with TRBD2. V lost 1 base and J lost 2; bases outside the gene matches: 3. Germline V lookup: CDR1 SGHTA, CDR2 FQGNSA. CDR3 length: 15 amino acids. As DNA, the CDR3 is TGTGCCAGCAGCTTAGTAGCGGGAGTTGCCTACGAGCAGTACTTC. This codes for CASSLVAGVAYEQYF.

The chain links TRBV30 to TRBJ2-2; tentatively, D is TRBD1 (5 bases). Trimming shortened V by 1 base and J by 9 bases, and 12 bases separated the two germline ends. Germline CDR1 reads GTSNPN; CDR2 reads SVGIG (reference sequence). This CDR3 is 13 amino acids long. CDR3 protein: CAWSGDGARELFF. DNA for the CDR3: TGTGCCTGGAGTGGGGATGGGGCTAGGGAGCTGTTTTTT. The full variable domain, rest sourced from reference TRBV30 and TRBJ2-2, is SQTIHQWPATLVQPVGSPLSLECTVEGTSNPNLYWYRQAAGRGLQLLFYSVGIGQISSEVPQNLSASRPQDRQFILSSKKLLLSDSGFYLCAWSGDGARELFFGEGSRLTVL.

The chain couples TRBV7-8 to TRBJ2-5, with TRBD1 identical over 7 bases. Germline V CDR1 and CDR2: SGHVS, FQNEAQ. The V gene end was trimmed by 5 bases and the J gene end by 2 bases; junction bases not matched to a gene: 5. CDR3 length: 14 amino acids. The CDR3 DNA follows: TGTGCCAGCAGCCCGAGGGGGCTGCAAGAGACCCAGTACTTC. Protein sequence: CASSPRGLQETQYF.

V usage is TRBV20-1 and J usage is TRBJ2-7; D unclear. Trimming left V 4 bases short and J 3 bases short, with 7 bases between. This CDR3 contains 11 residues. Germline CDR1 is DFQATT and CDR2 is SNEGSKA (reference sequence). The CDR3 protein is CSAKQSYEQYF. CDR3 nucleotides: TGCAGTGCTAAGCAGAGCTACGAGCAGTACTTC.

The chain couples TRBV7-9 to TRBJ1-5; D unclear. V shed 5 bases and J shed 6 bases, with 8 bases lying between them. From germline, CDR1 is SEHNR and CDR2 FQNEAQ (reference sequence). The CDR3 has 12 residues. DNA for the CDR3: TGTGCCAGCAGCAAAGCGAGTCAGCCCCAGCATTTT. This gives the protein CASSKASQPQHF.

The chain has TRBV10-2 and TRBJ1-2; 8 nucleotides agree with TRBD1. V lost 7 bases to trimming and J lost 7 bases; unmatched junction nucleotides: 14. In germline, CDR1 is WSHSY, CDR2 SAAADI. This CDR3 comprises 15 residues. The CDR3 region has the DNA TGCGCCAGCATGACGGACAACGCAGGGGGCTCTGGCTACACCTTC. It codes for CASMTDNAGGSGYTF.

The rearrangement uses TRBV7-9 and TRBJ2-3; 7 bases line up with TRBD2. V shed 1 base and J 6 bases; nucleotides not matched to a gene: 7. The CDR3 is 15 amino acids. The germline V gene encodes CDR1 SEHNR and CDR2 FQNEAQ (reference sequence). The CDR3 bases are TGTGCCAGCAGCTTAGTTGGCGGGAGTGCTGATACGCAGTATTTT. Its translation: CASSLVGGSADTQYF.

The genes are TRBV5-1 and TRBJ2-1, with 12 bases aligning to TRBD2. Germline CDR1 and CDR2: SGHRS and YFSETQ. The V gene end was trimmed by 2 bases and the J gene end by 7 bases; junction bases not matched to a gene: 7. There are 16 residues in the CDR3. CDR3 loop: CASSFRTSGIINEQFF. CDR3 coding DNA: TGCGCCAGCAGCTTTAGGACTAGCGGGATTATAAATGAGCAGTTCTTC.

The V gene is TRBV4-3, the J gene TRBJ1-2; D possibly corresponds to TRBD1 (6 bases). Germline CDR1 and CDR2: LGHNA and YSLEER. CDR3 length: 15 residues. The V gene lost 3 bases and the J gene lost 3 bases, with 14 bases spanning the gap. The DNA for the CDR3 is TGCGCCAGCAGCCAGATGTGGAAGGGGGACTATGGCTACACCTTC. It codes for CASSQMWKGDYGYTF.

The gene calls are TRBV6-1 and TRBJ2-7; unclear D gene. Germline loops: CDR1 MNHNS, CDR2 SASEGT. This CDR3 comprises 14 residues. Trimming shortened V by 7 bases and J by 0 bases, and 13 bases separated the two germline ends. Here the CDR3 reads CASTESLSSYEQYF. The CDR3, as DNA: TGTGCCAGCACCGAGAGTCTGAGCTCCTACGAGCAGTACTTC.

The chain carries TRBV11-2 and TRBJ1-2, with unresolved D. Trimming took off 4 bases at V and 5 bases at J, with 23 bases between the two ends. Germline lookup yields CDR1 SGHAT and CDR2 FQNNGV. The CDR3 extends over 17 amino acids. In nucleotides, the CDR3 is TGTGCCAGCAGCTCCGGGCACGGGCTACATAACTCTTATGGCTACACCTTC. Protein sequence: CASSSGHGLHNSYGYTF. The full variable domain, completed using reference TRBV11-2 and TRBJ1-2, is EAGVAQSPRYKIIEKRQSVAFWCNPISGHATLYWYQQILGQGPKLLIQFQNNGVVDDSQLPKDRFSAERLKGVDSTLKIQPAKLEDSAVYLCASSSGHGLHNSYGYTFGSGTRLTVV.

The genes are TRBV11-2 and TRBJ2-7; possible D gene TRBD2, 5 bases. Per the germline V gene, CDR1 is SGHAT and CDR2 is FQNNGV. The CDR3 runs to 13 residues. Trimming removed 1 base from V and 7 bases from J, with 11 bases in between. The CDR3 sequence: CASSLGYPGEQYF. CDR3 nucleotide sequence: TGTGCCAGCAGCTTAGGATACCCGGGAGAGCAGTACTTC.

For the CDR3, the DNA is TGTGCCAGCTCACCTTGGACTAGCAAACACAATGAGCAGTTCTTC. As protein: CASSPWTSKHNEQFF. This sequence joins TRBV18 and TRBJ2-1, with 8 bases fitting TRBD2. The junction had 6 bases not matched to a gene; V was cut back by 3 bases and J by 5 bases. The germline gives CDR1 KGHSH, CDR2 LQKENI. This CDR3 comprises 15 residues. The full variable domain, completed using reference TRBV18 and TRBJ2-1, is NAGVMQNPRHLVRRRGQEARLRCSPMKGHSHVYWYRQLPEEGLKFMVYLQKENIIDESGMPKERFSAEFPKEGPSILRIQQVVRGDSAAYFCASSPWTSKHNEQFFGPGTRLTVL.

In this sample, this clone turned up a few times. This rearrangement joins TRBV7-9 to TRBJ1-1, with a possible D match to TRBD1 (5 bases). The CDR3 runs 12 residues. Germline CDR1 SEHNR, CDR2 FQNEAQ (reference sequence). The V end lost 5 bases, the J end lost 6 bases, and 10 bases lay between the germline ends. In DNA, the CDR3 is TGTGCCAGCAGCATGGGACGAGCTGAAGCTTTCTTT. The encoded protein is CASSMGRAEAFF.

A single count supports this clone. The V and J genes are TRBV10-3 and TRBJ1-1, with D tentatively TRBD1 (5 bases). V was trimmed by 2 bases and J by 4 bases, leaving 11 bases between them. Germline V lookup: CDR1 ENHRY, CDR2 SYGVKD. The CDR3 has 14 amino acids. CDR3 bases: TGTGCCATCAGTGAGGGCAGGGAAGTCACTGAAGCTTTCTTT. It is translated as CAISEGREVTEAFF.

The chain joins TRBV11-2 to TRBJ2-1, with 9 bases aligning to TRBD2. There are 14 residues in the CDR3. CDR1 is SGHAT and CDR2 is FQNNGV in the germline V gene. V was clipped by 5 bases and J by 7 bases; unmatched bases: 6. Here the CDR3 reads CASSDTAGGNEQFF. CDR3 bases: TGTGCCAGCAGCGACACGGCGGGGGGGAATGAGCAGTTCTTC.

The chain uses TRBV28 and TRBJ1-4; maybe TRBD1 (5 bases). CDR1 and CDR2 (germline): MDHEN, SYDVKM. Trimming left V 3 bases short and J 4 bases short, with 9 bases between. The CDR3 covers 14 residues. In DNA, the CDR3 is TGTGCCAGCAGTTTTAGACAGTTTAATGAAAAACTGTTTTTT. Amino acids: CASSFRQFNEKLFF.

The rearrangement uses TRBV4-3 and TRBJ2-5, with 9 bases fitting TRBD2. This CDR3 has 16 amino acids. V lost 4 bases to trimming and J lost 4 bases; unmatched junction nucleotides: 10. CDR1 and CDR2 (germline): LGHNA, YSLEER. CDR3 sequence (DNA): TGCGCCAGCAGCCCAAACGGCGGGAGGGGTGGAGAGACCCAGTACTTC. Its protein product is CASSPNGGRGGETQYF.

V is TRBV5-1 and J is TRBJ2-5; 10 bases map to TRBD2. The CDR3 loop spans 14 amino acids. In germline, CDR1 is SGHRS, CDR2 YFSETQ. J lost 4 bases, V lost 7 bases, and 7 bases had no gene match. The CDR3 DNA reads TGCGCCAGCCGGGGAGTAGCGGGAGGAGAGACCCAGTACTTC. Translating gives CASRGVAGGETQYF.

This clone came up a few times. The DNA of the CDR3 is TGTGCCATCTCGGCTAGCGGGAGGGACTACAATGAGCAGTTCTTC. It is translated as CAISASGRDYNEQFF. This chain connects TRBV10-3 to TRBJ2-1, with TRBD2 matching over 12 bases. V gave up 8 bases and J gave up 3 bases; unmatched junction bases: 5. CDR1 is ENHRY, CDR2 SYGVKD, per germline. The CDR3 consists of 15 residues.

The chain carries TRBV28 and TRBJ1-4, with TRBD1 matching 9 bases. V dropped 5 bases and J dropped 6; count of bases not matched to a gene: 10. CDR1 is MDHEN, CDR2 SYDVKM, per germline. This CDR3 contains 16 residues. Here the CDR3 reads CASSRQGVALDEKLFF. The CDR3, as DNA: TGTGCCAGCAGTAGACAGGGGGTGGCCCTGGATGAAAAACTGTTTTTT.

This clone appeared once. DNA of the CDR3: TGTGCCTGGAGCGTGGCGGGAGCCCAGCAGTACTTC. Residues: CAWSVAGAQQYF. V usage is TRBV30 and J usage is TRBJ2-7; 7 bases match TRBD2. The germline V gene encodes CDR1 GTSNPN and CDR2 SVGIG (reference sequence). The V and J ends lost 3 bases and 8 bases, in that order; junction bases with no gene match: 7. The CDR3 covers 12 residues.